This T cell receptor (beta chain) was documented in a study of PD-1 blockade in classical Hodgkin lymphoma. Data came from immunoSEQ multiplex PCR; TCRdb stores just in-frame clones and leaves some out. Among fewer than 65,000 clones listed, 75% to 90% were seen once. CDR1 is MNHNS and CDR2 is SASEGT in the germline V gene. Trimming shortened V by 6 bases and J by 1 base, and 17 bases separated the two germline ends. This CDR3 comprises 16 residues. All the patients suffered relapse after autologous stem cell transplantation, and brentuximab vedotin exposure differed. The sequence was obtained from a human donor with classical Hodgkin lymphoma. V usage is TRBV6-1 and J usage is TRBJ2-3; D not resolved. The sequencing here drew on peripheral blood mononuclear cells (PBMCs), taken at baseline. CDR3 bases: TGTGCCAGCAGGGAACGGACGGCCTCGGGCACAGATACGCAGTATTTT. Encoded protein: CASRERTASGTDTQYF.